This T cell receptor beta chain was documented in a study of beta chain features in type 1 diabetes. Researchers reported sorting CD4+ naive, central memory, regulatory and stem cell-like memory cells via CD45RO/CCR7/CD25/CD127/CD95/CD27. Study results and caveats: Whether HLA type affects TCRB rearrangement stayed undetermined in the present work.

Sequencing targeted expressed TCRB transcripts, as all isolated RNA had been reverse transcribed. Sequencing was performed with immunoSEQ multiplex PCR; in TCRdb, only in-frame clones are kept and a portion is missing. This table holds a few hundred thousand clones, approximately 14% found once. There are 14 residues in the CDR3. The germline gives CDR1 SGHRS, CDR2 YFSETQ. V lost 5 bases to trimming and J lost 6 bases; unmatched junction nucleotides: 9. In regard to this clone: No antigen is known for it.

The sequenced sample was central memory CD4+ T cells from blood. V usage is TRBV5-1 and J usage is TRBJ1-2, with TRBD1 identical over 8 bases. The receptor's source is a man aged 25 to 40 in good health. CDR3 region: CASRPTTGGHGYTF. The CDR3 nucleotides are TGCGCCAGCAGACCCACTACAGGGGGTCATGGCTACACCTTC.